These T cell receptor beta chains were read from a single sample in a study of blood T cell repertoires in COVID-19. The assay was immunoSEQ multiplex PCR, and TCRdb's table has in-frame clones only and misses some. The sample lists roughly 190,000 clones, more than 75% occurring once. Sequenced: peripheral blood. The receptors were sampled from a human donor in a cohort sampled during active COVID-19. Both conserved end residues are part of each CDR3. Each record gives: V gene, J gene, D gene, clone size, CDR3 protein, CDR3 DNA. D genes are given only for firm matches. Expanded clones get a size class; other rows say once, few or many, or leave the size out.

>TRBV12-3/TRBV12-4|TRBJ2-5|TRBD2|.
CASSLTSSTTQYF
TGTGCCAGCAGCTTGACTAGCTCTACTACCCAGTACTTC
>TRBV7-9|TRBJ2-1|TRBD1|.
CASSQKQGAYNEQFF
TGTGCCAGCAGCCAAAAACAGGGGGCGTACAATGAGCAGTTCTTC
>TRBV3-1/TRBV3-2|TRBJ2-2|.|.
CASRPTQGWWAGELFF
TGTGCCAGCAGGCCTACGCAGGGTTGGTGGGCCGGGGAGCTGTTTTTT
>TRBV20-1|TRBJ1-1|.|.
CSARKGLEAFF
TGCAGTGCTAGAAAGGGGCTTGAAGCTTTCTTT
>TRBV27|TRBJ2-1|.|.
CASRPPTRGEQFF
TGTGCCAGCAGACCCCCGACCCGCGGTGAGCAGTTCTTC
>TRBV7-2|TRBJ2-3|.|.
CASSLYGTASTDTQYF
TGTGCCAGCAGCTTATATGGAACAGCTAGCACAGATACGCAGTATTTT
>TRBV6-5|TRBJ2-1|.|.
CASSYGQHTYNEQFF
TGTGCCAGCAGTTACGGGCAACATACGTACAATGAGCAGTTCTTC
>TRBV27|TRBJ2-1|TRBD2|.
CASSSKLAGPIREQFF
TGTGCCAGCAGTTCCAAACTAGCGGGACCGATCCGGGAGCAGTTCTTC
>TRBV15|TRBJ2-7|.|.
CATSRDAVGTSEQYF
TGTGCCACCAGCAGAGATGCGGTAGGTACGAGCGAGCAGTACTTC
>TRBV7-2|TRBJ2-1|TRBD2|.
CASSLLGRERYNEQFF
TGTGCCAGCAGCTTACTTGGGCGGGAGAGGTACAATGAGCAGTTCTTC
>TRBV5-1|TRBJ2-1|TRBD1|.
CASSSDLQGADEQFF
TGCGCCAGCAGCTCAGACTTACAGGGGGCCGATGAGCAGTTCTTC
>TRBV6-1|TRBJ2-7|.|.
CASSERSFYEQYF
TGTGCCAGCAGTGAACGGAGCTTCTACGAGCAGTACTTC
>TRBV30|TRBJ2-7|.|.
CAWSVFGTTGAYEQYF
TGTGCCTGGAGTGTTTTCGGGACAACGGGTGCCTACGAGCAGTACTTC
>TRBV5-1|TRBJ2-3|TRBD1|.
CASSPRTGGTDTQYF
TGCGCCAGCAGCCCTCGGACAGGGGGTACAGATACGCAGTATTTT
>TRBV4-3|TRBJ1-2|.|.
CASSPGRGGEYGYTF
TGCGCCAGCAGCCCAGGGAGGGGGGGTGAATATGGCTACACCTTC
>TRBV27|TRBJ2-7|.|.
CASSLSVTATYEQYF
TGTGCCAGCAGTTTATCTGTGACAGCGACCTACGAGCAGTACTTC
>TRBV19|TRBJ1-1|.|.
CASRDTLNTEAFF
TGTGCCAGTCGTGACACTCTGAACACTGAAGCTTTCTTT
>TRBV5-5|TRBJ1-5|TRBD1|.
CASSPGQGNQPQHF
TGTGCCAGCAGCCCGGGACAGGGAAATCAGCCCCAGCATTTT
>TRBV4-2|TRBJ2-2|TRBD1|.
CASSQRGYSGQGNTGELFF
TGTGCCAGCAGCCAAAGGGGTTACTCGGGACAGGGGAACACCGGGGAGCTGTTTTTT
>TRBV29-1|TRBJ2-3|TRBD2|.
CSVGGTRETDTQYF
TGCAGCGTTGGAGGGACTAGAGAAACAGATACGCAGTATTTT
>TRBV6-5|TRBJ1-1|TRBD1|.
CASSSSGTGEAFF
TGTGCCAGCAGTTCCTCCGGGACAGGGGAAGCTTTCTTT
>TRBV18|TRBJ1-3|.|.
CASSVDSGNTIYF
TGTGCCAGCTCAGTAGACTCTGGAAACACCATATATTTT
>TRBV9|TRBJ2-1|.|.
CASSPEASEQFF
TGTGCCAGCAGCCCCGAGGCGTCTGAGCAGTTCTTC
>TRBV9|TRBJ2-1|TRBD2|.
CASSVEFSGGLGNEQFF
TGTGCCAGCAGCGTAGAGTTTAGCGGGGGGCTGGGGAATGAGCAGTTCTTC
>TRBV3-1/TRBV3-2|TRBJ2-1|TRBD2|.
CASSRGLAVHNEQFF
TGTGCCAGCAGCCGGGGACTAGCGGTCCACAATGAGCAGTTCTTC
>TRBV10-3|TRBJ2-3|TRBD1|once
CAIRSGTGGTDTQYF
TGTGCCATCAGGTCCGGGACAGGGGGCACAGATACGCAGTATTTT